Here is one TCR beta chain with its context. What it binds is unknown. A second roughly 6 to 12 cycle PCR used barcoded and J-beta primers. MiXCR, applied by TCRdb to the 5' RACE reads, yields one record per CDR3 protein. The top ten hold 18% of the sample, which has about 1 million distinct CDR3 sequences, less than 50% seen once. Germline V gene lookup returns CDR1 MNHEY and CDR2 SVGAGI. The CDR3 contains 14 residues. Trimming stripped 0 bases from V and 9 bases from J, with 13 bases between. Individuals who donated were healthy Caucasians from Russia aged about 6 to 95. This sample was taken from a study of blood T cells in healthy people across ages. Overall study findings and caveats: Samples with more naive T cells showed higher observed beta diversity.

The specimen was blood. The source is a woman in her fifties or sixties in good health. The chain links TRBV6-5 to TRBJ2-3, with D unclear. CDR3 region: CASSYSSELGTQYF. The CDR3 DNA follows: TGTGCCAGCAGTTACTCGTCCGAACTGGGAACGCAGTATTTT.